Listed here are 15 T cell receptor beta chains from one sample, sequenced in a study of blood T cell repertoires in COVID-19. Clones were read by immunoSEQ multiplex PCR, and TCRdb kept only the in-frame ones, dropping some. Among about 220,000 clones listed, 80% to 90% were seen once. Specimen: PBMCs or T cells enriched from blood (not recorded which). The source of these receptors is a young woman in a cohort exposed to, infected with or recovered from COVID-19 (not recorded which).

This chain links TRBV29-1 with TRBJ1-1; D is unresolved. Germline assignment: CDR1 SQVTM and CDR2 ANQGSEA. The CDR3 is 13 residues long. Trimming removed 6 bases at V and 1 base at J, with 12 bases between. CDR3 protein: CSVSGLSNTEAFF. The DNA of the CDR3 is TGCAGCGTGTCCGGACTGTCGAACACTGAAGCTTTCTTT.

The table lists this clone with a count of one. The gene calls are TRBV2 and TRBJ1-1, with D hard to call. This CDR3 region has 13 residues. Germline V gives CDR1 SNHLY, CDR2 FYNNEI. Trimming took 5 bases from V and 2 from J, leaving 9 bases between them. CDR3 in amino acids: CASSPGRNTEAFF. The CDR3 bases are TGTGCCAGCAGTCCCGGGAGAAACACTGAAGCTTTCTTT.

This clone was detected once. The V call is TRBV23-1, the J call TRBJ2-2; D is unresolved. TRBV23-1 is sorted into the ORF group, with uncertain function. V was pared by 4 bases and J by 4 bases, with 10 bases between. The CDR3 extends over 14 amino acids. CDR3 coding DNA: TGCGCCAGCAGTCGAAACTTTCTCACCGGGGAGCTGTTTTTT. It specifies CASSRNFLTGELFF.

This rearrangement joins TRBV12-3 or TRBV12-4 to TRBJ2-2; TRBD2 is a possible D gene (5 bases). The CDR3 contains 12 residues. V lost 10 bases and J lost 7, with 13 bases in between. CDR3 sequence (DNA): TGTGCCAAGTCCACTAGGTTCGGGGAGCTGTTTTTT. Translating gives CAKSTRFGELFF.

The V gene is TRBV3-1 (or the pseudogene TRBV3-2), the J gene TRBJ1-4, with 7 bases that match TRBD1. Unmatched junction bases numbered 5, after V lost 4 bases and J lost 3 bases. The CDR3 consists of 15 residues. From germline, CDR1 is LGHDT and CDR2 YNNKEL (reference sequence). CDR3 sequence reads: CASSRRQGANEKLFF. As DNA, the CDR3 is TGTGCCAGCAGCCGGAGACAGGGCGCTAATGAAAAACTGTTTTTT.

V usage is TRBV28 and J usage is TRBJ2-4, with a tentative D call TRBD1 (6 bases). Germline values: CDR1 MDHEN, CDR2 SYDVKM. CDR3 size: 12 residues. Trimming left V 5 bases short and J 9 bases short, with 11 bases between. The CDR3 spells CASSLVGGIQYF. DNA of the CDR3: TGTGCCAGCAGTCTAGTAGGGGGCATTCAGTACTTC.

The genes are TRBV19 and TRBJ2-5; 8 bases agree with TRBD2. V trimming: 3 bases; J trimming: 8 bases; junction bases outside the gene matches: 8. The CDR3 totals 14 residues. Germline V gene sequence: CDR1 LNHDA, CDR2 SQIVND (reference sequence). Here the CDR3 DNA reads TGTGCCAGTAGTATCCCCGGGACTAGGTATACCCAGTACTTC. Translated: CASSIPGTRYTQYF.

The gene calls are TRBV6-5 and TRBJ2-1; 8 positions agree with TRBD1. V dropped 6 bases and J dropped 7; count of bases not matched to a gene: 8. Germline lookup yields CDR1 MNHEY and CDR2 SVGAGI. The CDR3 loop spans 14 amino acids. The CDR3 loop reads CASRAWTGPNEQFF. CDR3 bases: TGTGCCAGCAGAGCGTGGACAGGGCCGAATGAGCAGTTCTTC.

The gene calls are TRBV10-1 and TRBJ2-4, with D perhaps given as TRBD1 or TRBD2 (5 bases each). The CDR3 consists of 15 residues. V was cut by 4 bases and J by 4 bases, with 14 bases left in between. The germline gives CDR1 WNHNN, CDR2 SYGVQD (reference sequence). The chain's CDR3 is CASSASGIAKNIQYF. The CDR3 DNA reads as TGCGCCAGCAGTGCGTCAGGGATAGCGAAAAACATTCAGTACTTC.

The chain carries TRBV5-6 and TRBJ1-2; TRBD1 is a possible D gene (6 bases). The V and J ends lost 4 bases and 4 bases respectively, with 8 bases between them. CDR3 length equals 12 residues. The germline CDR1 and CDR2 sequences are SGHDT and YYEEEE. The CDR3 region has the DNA TGTGCCAGCAGCAGGGGGTCCTATGGCTACACCTTC. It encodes CASSRGSYGYTF.

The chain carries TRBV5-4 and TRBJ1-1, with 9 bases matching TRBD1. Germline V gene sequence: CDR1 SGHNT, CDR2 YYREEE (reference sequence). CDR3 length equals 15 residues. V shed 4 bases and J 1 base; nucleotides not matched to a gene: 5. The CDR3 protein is CASSRGQGRNTEAFF. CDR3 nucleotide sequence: TGTGCCAGCAGCAGGGGACAGGGTAGGAACACTGAAGCTTTCTTT. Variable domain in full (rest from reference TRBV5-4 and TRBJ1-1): ETGVTQSPTHLIKTRGQQVTLRCSSQSGHNTVSWYQQALGQGPQFIFQYYREEENGRGNFPPRFSGLQFPNYSSELNVNALELDDSALYLCASSRGQGRNTEAFFGQGTRLTVV.

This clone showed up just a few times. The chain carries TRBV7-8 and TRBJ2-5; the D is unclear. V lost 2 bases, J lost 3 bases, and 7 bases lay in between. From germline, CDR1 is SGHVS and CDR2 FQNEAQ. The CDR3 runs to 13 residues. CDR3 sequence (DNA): TGTGCCAGCAGCTTATACAGCAAAGAGACCCAGTACTTC. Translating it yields CASSLYSKETQYF.

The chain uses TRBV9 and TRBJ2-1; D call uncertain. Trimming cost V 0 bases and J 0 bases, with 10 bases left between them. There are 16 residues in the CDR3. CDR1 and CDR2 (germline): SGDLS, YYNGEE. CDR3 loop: CASSVVGQSSYNEQFF. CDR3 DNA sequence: TGTGCCAGCAGCGTAGTTGGGCAGAGCTCCTACAATGAGCAGTTCTTC.

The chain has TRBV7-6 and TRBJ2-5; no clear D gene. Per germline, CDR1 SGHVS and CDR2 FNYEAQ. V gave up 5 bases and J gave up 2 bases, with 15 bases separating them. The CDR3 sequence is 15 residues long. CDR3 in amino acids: CASSTLPGAQETQYF. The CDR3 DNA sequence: TGTGCCAGCAGCACCTTACCAGGCGCGCAAGAGACCCAGTACTTC.

The CDR3 sequence is CASSLDPAGGINSPLHF. As DNA, the CDR3 is TGCGCCAGCAGCTTGGATCCGGCAGGGGGTATTAATTCACCCCTCCACTTT. This sequence joins TRBV5-1 and TRBJ1-6, with 7 bases identical to TRBD1. This CDR3 region has 17 residues. Germline V gene lookup returns CDR1 SGHRS and CDR2 YFSETQ. V shed 0 bases and J 6 bases; nucleotides not matched to a gene: 9. Full variable domain (rest looked up from reference TRBV5-1 and TRBJ1-6): KAGVTQTPRYLIKTRGQQVTLSCSPISGHRSVSWYQQTPGQGLQFLFEYFSETQRNKGNFPGRFSGRQFSNSRSEMNVSTLELGDSALYLCASSLDPAGGINSPLHFGNGTRLTVT.